Shown below are 29 T cell receptor beta chains from a single sample sequenced in a study of T cell repertoires in cytomegalovirus infection. One entry per CDR3 protein results from TCRdb running MiXCR on the reads. This repertoire shows about 360,000 distinct CDR3 sequences, around 18% found once; its top ten account for 8.5% to 10%. The sequenced sample consisted of PBMCs. The receptors stem from a human donor in good health (CMV status not recorded). Some clones in this sample may be carry-over from other donors' samples.

This rearrangement joins TRBV18 to TRBJ1-1; D call uncertain. V was shortened by 1 base and J by 0 bases, with 6 bases between the two germline ends. This CDR3 is built from 14 residues. CDR1 is KGHSH and CDR2 is LQKENI in the germline V gene. The CDR3 DNA follows: TGTGCCAGCTCACCACTTACAGTGAACACTGAAGCTTTCTTT. It translates to CASSPLTVNTEAFF.

The sample holds many counts of this clonotype. The rearrangement uses TRBV7-2 and TRBJ1-3; 7 bases line up with TRBD1. The CDR3 consists of 17 residues. Trimming removed 4 bases from V and 0 bases from J; junction bases left unmatched: 9. CDR1 and CDR2 (germline): SGHTA, FQGNSA. The CDR3 coding sequence is TGTGCCAGCAGCTCCGGTCCGGGACAGTTCTCTGGAAACACCATATATTTT. Its protein product is CASSSGPGQFSGNTIYF.

The chain joins TRBV20-1 to TRBJ2-3, with 10 positions matching TRBD2. There are 16 residues in the CDR3. Germline values: CDR1 DFQATT, CDR2 SNEGSKA (reference sequence). The CDR3 loop reads CSAAPGTSVSTDTQYF. CDR3 sequence (DNA): TGCAGCGCCGCCCCTGGGACTAGCGTAAGCACAGATACGCAGTATTTT.

At least ten counts were recorded for this clonotype. The gene calls are TRBV7-2 and TRBJ2-3, with 7 bases identical to TRBD2. This CDR3 contains 16 residues. Germline-derived CDR1 and CDR2 are SGHTA and FQGNSA. J was trimmed by 2 bases and V by 0 bases; bases with no gene match: 5. CDR3 DNA: TGTGCCAGCAGCTTAGCGACGACTAGCCTCACAGATACGCAGTATTTT. Its translation: CASSLATTSLTDTQYF. Together with reference TRBV7-2 and TRBJ2-3, the CDR3 gives the full variable domain: GAGVSQSPSNKVTEKGKDVELRCDPISGHTALYWYRQSLGQGLEFLIYFQGNSAPDKSGLPSDRFSAERTGGSVSTLTIQRTQQEDSAVYLCASSLATTSLTDTQYFGPGTRLTVL.

The chain has TRBV20-1 and TRBJ1-1; possibly TRBD1 for D (5 bases). The ends were cut back, 0 bases at V and 2 bases at J, with 16 bases in the middle. CDR1 and CDR2 from the germline V gene are DFQATT and SNEGSKA (reference sequence). The CDR3 totals 16 residues. The chain's CDR3 is CSARDWGTKRNTEAFF. The CDR3 DNA is TGCAGTGCTAGAGATTGGGGGACGAAACGAAACACTGAAGCTTTCTTT.

This clonotype was observed many times. The genes are TRBV7-8 and TRBJ1-6; D gene unclear. V shed 5 bases and J shed 9 bases, with 17 bases lying between them. The germline V gene has CDR1 SGHVS and CDR2 FQNEAQ. The CDR3 runs to 15 residues. In DNA form, the CDR3 reads TGTGCCAGCAGCCAGTATACCTATAATGGTTCACCCCTCCACTTT. This encodes CASSQYTYNGSPLHF.

This clonotype has just a few counts. The rearrangement joins TRBV20-1 to TRBJ2-3; D is undetermined. The CDR3 is made up of 16 amino acids. Trimming took 6 bases from V and 2 from J, leaving 21 bases between them. The V gene's germline CDR1 is DFQATT and CDR2 SNEGSKA (reference sequence). CDR3 amino acids: CSAEWVFGSPTDTQYF. In DNA, the CDR3 is TGCAGTGCCGAATGGGTCTTCGGGTCCCCCACAGATACGCAGTATTTT.

This clonotype was counted between two and nine times. V is TRBV4-2 and J is TRBJ2-7; D is perhaps TRBD2 (6 bases). This CDR3 has 14 residues. Germline CDR1 LGHNA, CDR2 YNFKEQ. The V gene lost 3 bases and the J gene lost 3 bases, with 12 bases spanning the gap. The CDR3 here is CASSQAGTYYEQYF. The CDR3 DNA is TGTGCCAGCAGCCAGGCCGGGACTTACTACGAGCAGTACTTC.

This clonotype was counted at least ten times. DNA of the CDR3: TGTGCCAGCAGCTCAGGGAGCGGGAGGAGGTTCTACGAGCAGTACTTC. Translated: CASSSGSGRRFYEQYF. The chain is built from TRBV11-2 and TRBJ2-7; 9 nucleotides match TRBD2. The CDR3 has 16 residues. The ends lost 4 bases at V and 3 bases at J; junction bases unmatched: 10. The germline V gene has CDR1 SGHAT and CDR2 FQNNGV. The full variable domain, its missing parts supplied by reference TRBV11-2 and TRBJ2-7, is EAGVAQSPRYKIIEKRQSVAFWCNPISGHATLYWYQQILGQGPKLLIQFQNNGVVDDSQLPKDRFSAERLKGVDSTLKIQPAKLEDSAVYLCASSSGSGRRFYEQYFGPGTRLTVT.

The rearrangement links TRBV18 to TRBJ1-4; no firm D call. The CDR3 consists of 14 residues. CDR1 and CDR2 from the germline V gene are KGHSH and LQKENI. Trimming took 1 base from V and 3 from J, leaving 6 bases between them. The CDR3 is CASSPRGANEKLFF. The CDR3 bases are TGTGCCAGCTCACCACGGGGAGCTAATGAAAAACTGTTTTTT.

This clonotype has just a few counts. The chain couples TRBV5-5 to TRBJ1-4, with a weak D call TRBD1 (5 bases). Between the trimmed V and J ends, which lost 6 bases and 7 bases, there was a span of 19 bases. The CDR3 length is 15 residues. Germline CDR1 is SGHKS and CDR2 is YYEKEE (reference sequence). The CDR3 bases are TGTGCCAGCAACCTAACCATGGGGCTACTTGAAAAACTGTTTTTT. This codes for CASNLTMGLLEKLFF.

J is TRBJ2-3 and V is TRBV27; D gene ambiguous. Germline V lookup: CDR1 MNHEY, CDR2 SMNVEV (reference sequence). The CDR3 has 12 amino acids. V lost 5 bases and J lost 9, with 12 bases in between. The DNA for the CDR3 is TGTGCCAGCAGTCAACGGACCGGCACGCAGTATTTT. This sequence encodes CASSQRTGTQYF.

The chain has TRBV20-1 and TRBJ2-7; 7 bases fit TRBD1. Germline values: CDR1 DFQATT, CDR2 SNEGSKA (reference sequence). Trimming took 5 bases from V and 6 from J; bases not matched to a gene: 10. There are 13 residues in the CDR3. CDR3 in DNA: TGCAGTGCTCGACAGGGAATAGGTCTCGAGCAGTACTTC. The encoded protein is CSARQGIGLEQYF.

This clonotype has just a few counts. The rearrangement uses TRBV29-1 and TRBJ2-7; no firm D call. The CDR3 is 12 residues long. Germline values: CDR1 SQVTM, CDR2 ANQGSEA. Trimming removed 6 bases from V and 0 bases from J, with 9 bases in between. The DNA for the CDR3 is TGCAGCGTCGGACCCCGCTCCTACGAGCAGTACTTC. Amino acids: CSVGPRSYEQYF.

J is TRBJ2-1 and V is TRBV7-6, with D unresolved. Germline loops: CDR1 SGHVS, CDR2 FNYEAQ. The CDR3 has 13 amino acids. V was trimmed by 0 bases and J by 6 bases, leaving 6 bases between them. The CDR3 sequence: CASSLAHVNEQFF. CDR3 nucleotide sequence: TGTGCCAGCAGCTTAGCCCACGTCAATGAGCAGTTCTTC. Full variable domain (missing parts from reference TRBV7-6 and TRBJ2-1): GAGVSQSPRYKVTKRGQDVALRCDPISGHVSLYWYRQALGQGPEFLTYFNYEAQQDKSGLPNDRFSAERPEGSISTLTIQRTEQRDSAMYRCASSLAHVNEQFFGPGTRLTVL.

J is TRBJ1-2 and V is TRBV2; TRBD1 matches 9 bases. The CDR3 totals 13 residues. J gave up 7 bases and V 6 bases, and 6 bases lay outside the gene matches. From germline, CDR1 is SNHLY and CDR2 FYNNEI. The CDR3 region is CASRRDRAAGYTF. DNA of the CDR3: TGTGCCAGCAGGCGGGACAGGGCGGCTGGCTACACCTTC.

The sample holds a few counts of this clonotype. The V gene is TRBV7-2, the J gene TRBJ1-2; TRBD1 agrees at 10 bases. The CDR3 is 15 residues long. Germline V gives CDR1 SGHTA, CDR2 FQGNSA. The V segment lost 3 bases and the J segment 2 bases; nucleotides outside the gene matches: 3. DNA of the CDR3: TGTGCCAGCAGCTTTACGGGACAGGGGAACTATGGCTACACCTTC. Encoded protein: CASSFTGQGNYGYTF.

This clonotype was recorded at least ten times. The chain combines TRBV28 with TRBJ1-6; TRBD1 aligns across 7 bases. V was pared by 0 bases and J by 4 bases, with 9 bases of the junction left unmatched. Germline loops: CDR1 MDHEN, CDR2 SYDVKM. The length of the CDR3 is 18 residues. The CDR3 DNA reads as TGTGCCAGCAGTTTATGGGGGACAGCACAATATTATAATTCACCCCTCCACTTT. As protein: CASSLWGTAQYYNSPLHF.

The chain links TRBV4-1 to TRBJ2-3; D unresolved. Germline V gene lookup returns CDR1 MGHRA and CDR2 YSYEKL. Trimming took off 1 base at V and 0 bases at J, with 5 bases between the two ends. The CDR3 covers 14 residues. CDR3 sequence (DNA): TGCGCCAGCAGCCAAGGGGTGAGCACAGATACGCAGTATTTT. Encoded protein: CASSQGVSTDTQYF.

This clonotype was seen only a few times. The genes are TRBV7-2 and TRBJ2-2; a weak D match, TRBD2 (5 bases). In germline, CDR1 is SGHTA, CDR2 FQGNSA. V was cut by 5 bases and J by 6 bases, with 10 bases left in between. The CDR3 is made up of 13 amino acids. The CDR3 region is CASSRGWSGELFF. Here the CDR3 DNA reads TGTGCCAGCAGCAGAGGGTGGTCCGGGGAGCTGTTTTTT.

A remark on this clonotype: A much larger clone is a single base away; this may be a read error. The CDR3 sequence: CDSSLDKGAAYEQYF. CDR3 coding DNA: TGTGACAGCAGCTTAGATAAGGGGGCAGCCTACGAGCAGTACTTC. The chain uses TRBV7-8 and TRBJ2-7; 7 bases agree with TRBD1. In germline, CDR1 is SGHVS, CDR2 FQNEAQ. The CDR3 is 15 amino acids. Together with reference TRBV7-8 and TRBJ2-7, the CDR3 gives the full variable domain: GAGVSQSPRYKVAKRGQDVALRCDPISGHVSLFWYQQALGQGPEFLTYFQNEAQLDKSGLPSDRFFAERPEGSVSTLKIQRTQQEDSAVYLCDSSLDKGAAYEQYFGPGTRLTVT.

This clonotype turned up a few times. This chain uses TRBV6-2 or TRBV6-3 with TRBJ2-1, with TRBD2 matching 11 bases. Germline trimming cut 6 bases from V and 6 bases from J; bases unmatched to any gene: 7. Germline values: CDR1 MNHEY, CDR2 SVGEGT. There are 15 residues in the CDR3. The CDR3 DNA follows: TGTGCCAGCAGAGCGACTAGCGGGGCCGCCAATGAGCAGTTCTTC. It codes for CASRATSGAANEQFF.

This clonotype was seen more than once but under ten times. The chain uses TRBV3-1 and TRBJ1-6, with 9 bases that match TRBD1. Germline-derived CDR1 and CDR2 are LGHDT and YNNKEL (reference sequence). V lost 6 bases and J lost 9; bases outside the gene matches: 15. The CDR3 sequence is 17 residues long. The CDR3 spells CASSPPDRGKLGSPLHF. The CDR3 DNA reads TGTGCCAGCAGTCCACCGGACAGGGGAAAATTGGGTTCACCCCTCCACTTT.

This clonotype was counted ten times or more. The rearrangement uses TRBV7-8 and TRBJ2-7; tentatively, D is TRBD2 (6 bases). There are 15 residues in the CDR3. Trimming took 3 bases from V and 0 from J, leaving 12 bases between them. The germline V gene has CDR1 SGHVS and CDR2 FQNEAQ. CDR3 protein: CASSLAGFSSYEQYF. In nucleotides, the CDR3 is TGTGCCAGCAGCTTGGCGGGATTCAGCTCCTACGAGCAGTACTTC. The full variable domain, with the rest looked up from reference TRBV7-8 and TRBJ2-7, is GAGVSQSPRYKVAKRGQDVALRCDPISGHVSLFWYQQALGQGPEFLTYFQNEAQLDKSGLPSDRFFAERPEGSVSTLKIQRTQQEDSAVYLCASSLAGFSSYEQYFGPGTRLTVT.

V and J are TRBV6-2 or TRBV6-3 and TRBJ1-1, with D maybe TRBD1 (6 bases). Trimming pared 0 bases from V and 9 bases from J, leaving 11 bases between. Germline V gene lookup returns CDR1 MNHEY and CDR2 SVGEGT. This CDR3 spans 13 amino acids. CDR3 sequence: CASSYSPGAQAFF. DNA for the CDR3: TGTGCCAGCAGTTACTCCCCGGGGGCCCAAGCTTTCTTT.

DNA of the CDR3: TGTGCCAGCCTTGAGAGGGCAGGCTTTAGGAACACTGAAGCTTTCTTT. Translated: CASLERAGFRNTEAFF. The genes are TRBV6-6 and TRBJ1-1; the D is unclear. Germline CDR1 reads MNHNY; CDR2 reads SVGAGI (reference sequence). The CDR3 covers 16 residues. V lost 8 bases and J 1 base, leaving 20 bases between the germline ends.

The chain has TRBV6-6 and TRBJ2-5, with D possibly matching TRBD2 (5 bases). V was cut by 2 bases and J by 3 bases, with 13 bases left in between. The CDR3 loop spans 15 amino acids. The V gene's germline CDR1 is MNHNY and CDR2 SVGAGI (reference sequence). The DNA of the CDR3 is TGTGCCAGCAGTTACGGCCCGGGAAAAGAAGAGACCCAGTACTTC. This encodes CASSYGPGKEETQYF.

This clonotype appeared many times. V gene TRBV12-3 or TRBV12-4 combines with J gene TRBJ2-7; D is uncertain. This CDR3 comprises 13 residues. V was pared by 5 bases and J by 5 bases, with 13 bases between. The CDR3 DNA reads as TGTGCCAGCAGTCCTGGGTTAGGGAACGAGCAGTACTTC. It translates to CASSPGLGNEQYF.

This clonotype was seen many times. CDR3 coding DNA: TGTGCCAGCAGCTTAAGTTCCCTATTGGTGCAGTACTTC. Translating it yields CASSLSSLLVQYF. The V call is TRBV7-8, the J call TRBJ2-7; no reliable D call. CDR3 length: 13 residues. Germline values: CDR1 SGHVS, CDR2 FQNEAQ. Trimming left V 2 bases short and J 9 bases short, with 14 bases between.